This is a list of T cell receptor beta chains from one sample in a study of PD-1 blockade in mismatch repair-deficient tumors. The antigens of these receptors remain unknown. TCRdb's copy holds only in-frame clones and misses some; the assay was immunoSEQ multiplex PCR. The sample records around 13,000 clones, around 86% being singletons. The sample was cells cultured in vitro, taken from a patient treated with pembrolizumab. These receptor sequences come from an adult with mismatch repair-deficient cancer. Both conserved end residues are part of each CDR3. A D gene is named only where the DNA matches it firmly. Only some rows state a clone size, as once, few, many or a class for expanded clones.

cdr3_aa	cdr3_nt	d_call	clone_size	j_call	v_call
CASSSWGRSMNTEAFF	TGTGCCAGCAGTTCTTGGGGACGGTCGATGAACACTGAAGCTTTCTTT	NA	once	TRBJ1-1	TRBV27
CASSLQVNTEAFF	TGTGCCAGCAGCCTACAGGTGAACACTGAAGCTTTCTTT	NA	once	TRBJ1-1	TRBV11-3
CASSRGSYEQYF	TGTGCCAGCAGCCGGGGGTCCTACGAGCAGTACTTC	NA	NA	TRBJ2-7	TRBV9
CASRRDSGYGYTF	TGTGCCAGCAGACGGGACAGCGGCTATGGCTACACCTTC	TRBD1	once	TRBJ1-2	TRBV6-6
CAWQGEKLFF	TGTGCCTGGCAGGGTGAAAAACTGTTTTTT	NA	NA	TRBJ1-4	TRBV30
CASSEGAPSYEQYF	TGTGCCAGCAGCGAGGGGGCCCCTTCCTACGAGCAGTACTTC	TRBD1	NA	TRBJ2-7	TRBV9
CASSELAGGGLYEQYF	TGTGCCAGCAGTGAATTAGCGGGAGGGGGCCTCTACGAGCAGTACTTC	TRBD2	NA	TRBJ2-7	TRBV6-1
CASSARNEQFF	TGTGCCAGCAGCGCCCGAAATGAGCAGTTCTTC	NA	once	TRBJ2-1	TRBV9
CASTDRVGGDEKLFF	TGTGCCAGTACTGACAGGGTCGGAGGGGATGAAAAACTGTTTTTT	TRBD1	NA	TRBJ1-4	TRBV19
CASSEAGSSYNEQFF	TGTGCCAGTAGCGAAGCGGGAAGCTCCTACAATGAGCAGTTCTTC	TRBD2	NA	TRBJ2-1	TRBV19